The present entry profiles one T cell receptor beta chain with its context. The clone's antigen remains unknown. The record has no base qualities; no much larger clone is one base away. The sequencer was an Illumina HiSeq 1500. The raw public reads went through TCRdb reprocessing: fastp at Q25, MiXCR clone calling, in-frame beta chains kept. Each CDR3 protein gets just one entry, which takes the most common genes and DNA from the rows behind it. This sample holds approximately 990,000 distinct CDR3 sequences; more than 25% were observed only once. The ten largest clones add up to more than 12% of the sample. The treatment or condition label, read with the paper, signifies: in vitro stimulation with specific CMV peptide epitopes to enrich CMV-specific T cells. The germline ends are 13 bases apart after V is trimmed by 1 base and J by 4 bases. CDR3 length: 16 amino acids, cysteine to phenylalanine. The CDR3 DNA has 48 bases and is translated from base 1. The germline V gene provides CDR1 SGHTA and CDR2 FQGNSA.

This record belongs to a study of T cell repertoires in cytomegalovirus infection (dated by TCRdb to the late 2010s). For the wider study: The peptide stimulations were aimed at well-studied HLA-B-restricted epitopes as well as recently identified HLA-C-restricted CMV epitopes, whose presentation resists viral immunomodulation. Because public TCR beta signatures pointed to carriage of CMV infection together with the matching HLA type, the HLA type of each donor mattered for the analysis.

Points the paper makes about the study in general: The ex vivo response was dominated by HLA-C-restricted CMV-specific TCR beta clonotypes, and the single most frequent clonotype in two of eight donors was supplied by these HLA-C-restricted clonotypes. Carriers of CMV infection plus the relevant HLA type were discriminated by the cumulative frequency of public TCR beta family members in the study cohort and in an independent roughly 400-donor cohort.

Sequenced material: cultured CD8+ T cells from PBMCs, taken from culture after CMV antigen stimulation. The chain is encoded by TRBV7-2 joined to TRBJ1-4, with the D gene call left open. The origin of this receptor is a human donor in good health (CMV status not recorded). Some clones in this sample may be carry-over from other donors' samples. The CDR3 region has the sequence CASSLGFGLSNEKLFF. The DNA reads as follows: TGTGCCAGCAGCTTAGGATTTGGCCTTAGTAATGAAAAACTGTTTTTT.